These 20 T cell receptor beta chains came from one sample sequenced in a study of naive and memory T cell subsets. The library had UMIs added by 3' ligation of an oligonucleotide to TCR cDNA. Four PCR rounds used nested alpha and beta constant region primers plus the SP2 primer. Via MiXCR, TCRdb re-called the 5' RACE reads, giving one row per CDR3 protein. The sample contains tens of thousands of distinct CDR3 sequences, roughly 6.7% of which appear only once. The receptors come from a male donor in good health.

The chain couples TRBV3-1 to TRBJ1-3; a weak D match, TRBD1 (5 bases). CDR1 is LGHDT and CDR2 is YNNKEL in the germline V gene (reference sequence). The CDR3 runs to 18 residues. The V gene lost 1 base and the J gene lost 0 bases, with 16 bases spanning the gap. In nucleotides, the CDR3 is TGTGCCAGCAGCCAAGCCGTAGGGGCGATGACCTCTGGAAACACCATATATTTT. It codes for CASSQAVGAMTSGNTIYF.

The CDR3 reads CASSLHGTSTYEQYF. In DNA form, the CDR3 reads TGTGCCAGCAGCCTCCACGGGACATCTACCTACGAGCAGTACTTC. The chain has TRBV5-4 and TRBJ2-7; D perhaps matches TRBD1 (6 bases). This CDR3 spans 15 amino acids. Germline V lookup: CDR1 SGHNT, CDR2 YYREEE (reference sequence). Trimming shortened V by 4 bases and J by 2 bases, and 16 bases separated the two germline ends.

The sample holds a few counts of this clonotype. V gene TRBV6-1 combines with J gene TRBJ2-7, with 10 positions matching TRBD1. This CDR3 has 15 residues. V was clipped by 6 bases and J by 3 bases; unmatched bases: 8. Germline V CDR1 and CDR2: MNHNS, SASEGT. For the CDR3, the DNA is TGTGCCAGCAGGGGGGACAGGGGAAGGGGCTACGAGCAGTACTTC. As protein: CASRGDRGRGYEQYF.

Only a few counts were recorded for this clonotype. The V call is TRBV7-8, the J call TRBJ2-3; D is unresolved. The CDR3 contains 16 residues. Looked up from germline, CDR1 is SGHVS and CDR2 is FQNEAQ. Trimming stripped 1 base from V and 2 bases from J, with 13 bases between. The CDR3 protein is CASSLVGTYHTDTQYF. CDR3 bases: TGTGCCAGCAGCTTAGTAGGCACCTACCACACAGATACGCAGTATTTT.

This chain uses TRBV12-3 or TRBV12-4 with TRBJ1-1; no clear D. V gave up 7 bases and J gave up 5 bases, with 17 bases separating them. This CDR3 contains 14 residues. This CDR3 reads CASIWSLNGTEAFF. Written as DNA, the CDR3 is TGTGCCAGCATCTGGTCCTTGAACGGGACTGAAGCTTTCTTT.

The chain links TRBV5-1 to TRBJ1-5; no definite D call. CDR1 and CDR2 (germline): SGHRS, YFSETQ. The CDR3 sequence is 13 residues long. Trimming left V 0 bases short and J 5 bases short, with 6 bases between. The CDR3 loop reads CASSLGDYQPQHF. CDR3 nucleotide sequence: TGCGCCAGCAGCTTGGGGGATTATCAGCCCCAGCATTTT.

In its sample, this clonotype was seen many times. This chain uses TRBV5-1 with TRBJ1-1; D is perhaps TRBD1 (5 bases). CDR3 size: 11 residues. Trimming removed 0 bases at V and 8 bases at J, with 5 bases between. Germline CDR1 reads SGHRS; CDR2 reads YFSETQ. CDR3 protein: CASSLGGEAFF. In DNA, the CDR3 is TGCGCCAGCAGCTTGGGGGGCGAAGCTTTCTTT.

This clonotype was found a few times. The rearrangement links TRBV6-6 to TRBJ1-1; the match to TRBD1 covers 7 bases. This CDR3 contains 16 residues. Germline values: CDR1 MNHNY, CDR2 SVGAGI (reference sequence). After removal of 4 bases from V and 0 bases from J, the junction contained 8 bases not matched to a gene. This chain's CDR3 is CASSLKQGTMNTEAFF. The CDR3 DNA is TGTGCCAGCAGTTTAAAACAGGGGACGATGAACACTGAAGCTTTCTTT.

The DNA for the CDR3 is TGTGCCAGCAGTTTGGGGGGGGGGCGCGAGCAGTACTTC. It codes for CASSLGGGREQYF. This chain joins TRBV28 and TRBJ2-7; possibly TRBD2 for D (7 bases). Deletions cut 3 bases from V and 6 bases from J, with 12 bases between. The CDR3 is made up of 13 amino acids. Germline-derived CDR1 and CDR2 are MDHEN and SYDVKM.

The chain is built from TRBV27 and TRBJ1-2, with 7 bases aligning to TRBD1. Germline V gives CDR1 MNHEY, CDR2 SMNVEV (reference sequence). CDR3 length: 17 amino acids. Trimming at V came to 4 bases and at J to 8 bases, leaving 19 bases not matched to a gene. The DNA for the CDR3 is TGTGCCAGCAGTTCCTGGGGACAGCCGAGGTCTGGGGGGGGCTACACCTTC. It encodes CASSSWGQPRSGGGYTF.

This clonotype was seen more than once but under ten times. V and J are TRBV6-5 and TRBJ1-2; TRBD1 aligns across 8 bases. Germline V gene sequence: CDR1 MNHEY, CDR2 SVGAGI. J lost 4 bases, V lost 6 bases, and 4 bases had no gene match. The length of the CDR3 is 13 residues. The CDR3 region has the DNA TGTGCCAGCAGCCCCGACAGGGGCTATGGCTACACCTTC. Translation: CASSPDRGYGYTF.

This clonotype was seen at least ten times. The chain uses TRBV3-1 and TRBJ1-1, with 8 positions matching TRBD1. Germline V gene lookup returns CDR1 LGHDT and CDR2 YNNKEL (reference sequence). The CDR3 is made up of 14 amino acids. With V trimmed by 4 bases and J by 1 base, 2 bases remained unmatched. DNA of the CDR3: TGTGCCAGCAGCCGGGGGACAGGGAACACTGAAGCTTTCTTT. Protein product: CASSRGTGNTEAFF.

J is TRBJ2-7 and V is TRBV7-9; TRBD2 matches 8 bases. The CDR3 consists of 14 residues. CDR1 is SEHNR, CDR2 FQNEAQ, per germline (reference sequence). V was pared by 6 bases and J by 5 bases, with 9 bases of the junction left unmatched. CDR3 DNA sequence: TGTGCCAGCAGACGACTAGCGTCCGTCGACGAGCAGTACTTC. Encoded protein: CASRRLASVDEQYF.

This clonotype was observed at least ten times. This rearrangement joins TRBV5-1 to TRBJ2-6; TRBD1 agrees at 7 bases. J lost 0 bases, V lost 9 bases, and 12 bases had no gene match. The CDR3 runs 17 residues. The germline CDR1 and CDR2 sequences are SGHRS and YFSETQ. CDR3 amino acids: CATGTADTFSGANVLTF. The CDR3, as DNA: TGCGCCACCGGGACAGCCGATACCTTCTCTGGGGCCAACGTCCTGACTTTC.

There are many counts of this clonotype. The chain uses TRBV25-1 and TRBJ1-2, with 8 bases identical to TRBD1. The J segment lost 3 bases and the V segment lost 3 bases, leaving 6 bases of the junction unmatched. Per the germline V gene, CDR1 is MGHDK and CDR2 is SYGVNS. The CDR3 has 15 amino acids. CDR3 protein: CASSDSGQGHYGYTF. The CDR3 DNA is TGTGCCAGCAGTGACTCCGGACAGGGTCACTATGGCTACACCTTC.

The J gene is TRBJ2-1, the V gene TRBV27; TRBD2 aligns across 9 bases. Germline CDR1 and CDR2: MNHEY and SMNVEV (reference sequence). After removal of 5 bases from V and 2 bases from J, the junction contained 7 bases not matched to a gene. The CDR3 is made up of 16 amino acids. This chain's CDR3 is CASSPYSGGPYNEQFF. In DNA, the CDR3 is TGTGCCAGCAGTCCTTATAGCGGGGGCCCCTACAATGAGCAGTTCTTC.

The chain is built from TRBV21-1 and TRBJ2-3; the table assigns TRBD2, which was not confirmed against the DNA. TRBV21-1 is annotated as a pseudogene. The CDR3 has 20 amino acids. DNA of the CDR3: TGTGCCAGCAGCAAAAGAAGTCGGGTTTTTAGCGAAGCTAGCACAGATACGCAGTATTTT. It is translated as CASSKRSRVFSEASTDTQYF.

The table lists this clonotype with many counts. This sequence joins TRBV12-5 and TRBJ2-1, with D tentatively TRBD2 (5 bases). Germline CDR1 and CDR2: LGHNT and FRNRAP. V lost 0 bases and J lost 5, with 11 bases in between. This CDR3 comprises 15 residues. This CDR3 is CASGLVPEGNNEQFF. The CDR3 DNA reads as TGTGCTAGTGGTTTGGTACCTGAGGGAAACAATGAGCAGTTCTTC. Filled out from reference TRBV12-5 and TRBJ2-1, the complete variable domain reads DARVTQTPRHKVTEMGQEVTMRCQPILGHNTVFWYRQTMMQGLELLAYFRNRAPLDDSGMPKDRFSAEMPDATLATLKIQPSEPRDSAVYFCASGLVPEGNNEQFFGPGTRLTVL.

This clonotype was detected ten times or more. The chain recombines TRBV6-6 with TRBJ2-2; no clear D gene. The V gene lost 6 bases and the J gene lost 0 bases, with 5 bases spanning the gap. CDR3 length: 13 residues. Germline V gene data show CDR1 as MNHNY and CDR2 as SVGAGI (reference sequence). This chain's CDR3 is CASSATNTGELFF. The CDR3 nucleotides read TGTGCCAGCAGCGCCACGAACACCGGGGAGCTGTTTTTT.

This clonotype came up a few times. This chain links TRBV5-1 with TRBJ2-2; D remains ambiguous. Germline values: CDR1 SGHRS, CDR2 YFSETQ. V lost 1 base to trimming and J lost 4 bases, with 8 bases between them. The CDR3 sequence is 14 residues long. The CDR3 region has the DNA TGCGCCAGCAGCTTGCGGATAGCCACCGGGGAGCTGTTTTTT. This codes for CASSLRIATGELFF. The entire variable domain, with the rest obtained from reference TRBV5-1 and TRBJ2-2, is as follows: KAGVTQTPRYLIKTRGQQVTLSCSPISGHRSVSWYQQTPGQGLQFLFEYFSETQRNKGNFPGRFSGRQFSNSRSEMNVSTLELGDSALYLCASSLRIATGELFFGEGSRLTVL.